Described below is a single TCR beta chain sequence and its context. The antigen is undetermined. The source of the sample is a study of T cell responses to AZD1222 COVID-19 vaccine. Second-dose recipients at about 4 or about 12 weeks were treated as one pooled group. Study-level points and caveats: Repertoires were sampled only after the peak T cell response.

The CDR3 contains 16 residues. V was pared by 6 bases and J by 5 bases, with 23 bases between. The germline gives CDR1 ENHRY, CDR2 SYGVKD. TCRdb keeps only in-frame clones here, not all; method: immunoSEQ multiplex PCR. The sample yields roughly 50,000 clones, around 86% seen once. Sequenced here: peripheral blood, sampled 28 days after the second AZD1222 dose. The chain uses TRBV10-3 and TRBJ2-7; no clear D gene. The sequence came from an adult who received the AZD1222 COVID-19 vaccine. The CDR3 loop reads CAIRDATTRATHEQYF. CDR3 bases: TGTGCCATCAGGGATGCAACGACTCGGGCCACCCACGAGCAGTACTTC.